This entry concerns a single TCR beta chain. Its antigen remains undetermined. The record has no base qualities; no much larger clone is one base away. Preparation of the library involved the immunoSEQ multiplex PCR assay. The multiplex PCR relied on a mix of 60 forward primers for TCR Vbeta segments and 13 reverse primers for TCR Jbeta segments. The CDR3 region of rearranged TCR beta genes was amplified from genomic DNA with a multiplex PCR assay. The Illumina HiSeq System was used to sequence the amplified TCR beta libraries as 87-base-pair reads. The authors' analysis ran thus. A later analysis counted about 80 million unique TCR beta chains across the 640 or so repertoires, and around 9.9 million of these chains were shared by at least two donors. To remove PCR and sequencing errors, raw reads were error-corrected and collapsed into unique sequences using a nearest-neighbor algorithm that merged closely related sequences. V, D and J gene segments were assigned by aligning CDR3 sequences to IMGT reference sequences. For a sequence to be retained, at least a six-nucleotide match to both a V gene segment and a J gene segment was required. Rearrangements were classified as productive when the CDR3 lacked stop codons and remained in frame with V and J, and all other rearrangements were classified as non-productive. Following IMGT convention, CDR3 was defined as the stretch from the second conserved V-encoded cysteine up to the conserved J-encoded phenylalanine. In an earlier analysis of around 640 of the donors, sequences lacking an unambiguous match to a single V gene segment were excluded. An earlier analysis of about 600 of the donors called V segments functional above 56.7% productive rearrangements and segregating when the between-donor standard deviation exceeded 5%. A statistical classification framework was built to diagnose cytomegalovirus status from the catalog of TCR beta chain sequences. V and J gene assignment, in a later analysis, came from comparing TCR nucleotide sequences with IMGT/GENE-DB human TR gene sequences. The TCRdist pipeline was used in a later analysis to assign CDR3 sequences and most-parsimonious VDJ recombination scenarios. In a later analysis, each TCR beta chain was defined by its CDR3 amino acid sequence together with its V-gene family, and reads lacking a unique V-gene family were excluded. In a later analysis, 550 to 650 highly shared, low-generation-probability nucleotide sequences were removed to address suspected cross-contamination and a sequencing artifact. In a later analysis, a clonal expansion index was calculated for each public chain from normalized within-repertoire ranks of inferred template counts. In a later analysis, generation probabilities were computed with a VDJ recombination model fitted to out-of-frame rearrangements, and the resulting probabilities were checked against IGoR. A later analysis scored TCR-TCR, TCR-HLA and TCR-CMV co-occurrence with hypergeometric tests, applying a repertoire-size bias correction to TCR pairs. To estimate false discovery rates, a later analysis permuted the HLA or CMV assignments 20 times. In a later analysis, co-occurring TCRs were grouped using DBSCAN, and TCRdist sequence similarity was added for clustering within HLA-allele-positive subsets. Co-occurrence clustering excluded repertoires with fewer than 30,000 or more than 120,000 public chains, plus five with anomalous nucleotide sharing. Not all clones reach the TCRdb copy of this immuneACCESS table, which keeps in-frame sequences only. Checked studies attribute under half of the gap to unresolved V genes and leave the rest unexplained. The V and J calls and clone size are taken from that table; D and trimming were inferred from the DNA. The sample table contains 270,000 or so clones; only one count was recorded for nearly 95% of them. About 1.7% of the sample rests with the top ten.

The cohort comprised 550 to 700 healthy bone marrow donors. All cohort members were sampled while nominally healthy, although unrecorded immune exposures were likely present. The donor was CMV seronegative and was included in the group of 352 seronegative cohort members. Every donor gave a peripheral blood sample, and the peripheral blood mononuclear cells from that sample were used for TCR beta sequencing. Genomic DNA extraction from the blood cell samples was performed with the Qiagen DNeasy Blood Extraction Kit. The sample belongs to a study of cytomegalovirus exposure and HLA in healthy donors (dated 2017 in TCRdb). Context from the whole study: According to an earlier analysis of 587 of the donors, 150 million to 200 million T cells yielded 117 million unique TCR beta sequences and 250 to 350 Gb of sequence data. Rather than drawing on any new phenotypic data, the later analysis identified candidate immune exposures from TCR beta sequences and the way those sequences occurred across donors. The study was designed to test whether signatures of past pathogen exposure could be identified by cataloging public T cell receptors. Across around 400 genotyped donors of the cohort, an average of approximately 200,000 unique TCR beta nucleotide sequences per donor were sequenced, and around 20% of those sequences were non-productive. In a later genetic analysis, genome-wide SNP genotypes for about three fifths of the 666 donors were used, and that subset was treated as a discovery cohort. Typing coverage differed by locus: A, B, C, DRB1 and DQB1 were typed in about 620-630 donors, DQA1 in approximately 520, DPA1 in roughly 590, and DPB1 in about 450. Class I and class II HLA loci were covered by the typing at four-digit resolution. Of the 300 to 450 genotyped donors, about 80% fell in the genetic ancestry cluster associated with self-reported Caucasian donors. Along with the roughly 710-subject first cohort, a separate validation cohort of over a hundred different subjects was used. Using immunosequencing, the study profiled T cell repertoires from some 670 subjects and related those repertoires to cytomegalovirus serostatus. To decide whether each TCR beta V gene segment behaved as functional or pseudogenic, an earlier analysis of 587 of the donors relied on high-throughput TCR beta sequencing. High-throughput TCR immunosequencing, statistical association of individual TCRs with disease status, and machine learning were combined to predict cytomegalovirus infection status. A later analysis re-examined previously published TCR beta repertoires from about 670 donors and added high-resolution HLA genotyping to investigate patterns of TCR occurrence. Donor age, sex, ethnicity and CMV serostatus were compiled together with the repertoire data. An early release that covered 500 to 800 HLA-typed donors contained 300 to 350 gigabases of sequencing data and around 80 million unique TCR sequences. Because of strong linkage in the cohort, roughly 5 DR-DQ haplotypes were treated as single units for association and clustering. All discovery cohort repertoires had been generated on a single sequencing platform.

Study-level results and caveats: According to a later analysis, TCR association rates differed among HLA loci, with DRB1 alleles showing the most associated TCRs and HLA-C alleles showing the fewest. Across donors, most TCR sequences were observed very rarely, whereas some public TCRs were present in many individuals. Assigning TCR associations to individual alleles was difficult when HLA alleles, especially DR and DQ, strongly co-occurred. Correlated functional status among segregating V segments might be attributable to linkage disequilibrium, but an unknown experimental factor could not be ruled out. The authors suggested that the approach could potentially be generalized to other disease states and immunological phenotypes. Some IMGT-functional V segments, including TRBV6-2 and TRBV6-3, could not be told apart with the 87-base-pair reads, so those segments were excluded. The presence/absence analyses assumed that sequencing depth was roughly uniform across donors, and that assumption may not be true. A few of the identified cytomegalovirus-associated TCR beta chains were confirmed in vitro to be specific for cytomegalovirus antigens. HLA typing was unavailable for some donors at each locus, so association tests used only the typed subset. This cohort had only TCR beta chains sequenced, and the lack of alpha or paired-chain data limited which features could be detected. Cytomegalovirus status was reported to be diagnosed by the classifier with high specificity and sensitivity in both the original and validation cohorts. Several of the top co-occurrence clusters appeared to be linked to parvovirus B19, influenza, CMV and Epstein-Barr virus, according to a later analysis. In a later analysis, most CMV-associated TCR beta chains were found to appear HLA-restricted, with HLA associations seemingly driven largely by CMV exposure. In an earlier analysis of over 550 of the donors, most TCR beta V segments were observed in productive rearrangements about 90% or about 30% of the time, broadly matching IMGT annotations. In a later genetic analysis, a missense DCLRE1C variant was associated with V-gene and J-gene trimming of TCR beta chains, and the association was replicated in an independent cohort. For the cohort, immune exposure information was limited to CMV serostatus. A further reported finding was that TCR beta sequences accurately predicted the HLA-A and HLA-B alleles for most subjects in the first cohort. A cluster of highly shared sequence variants was judged likely to be a technical artifact of the sequencing pipeline. A later analysis associated around 16,000 TCR beta sequences with specific HLA alleles at a false discovery rate of 0.05. Because counts were too low, seventeen rarely observed V segments, including chromosome 9 orphons, were excluded from the earlier analysis of several hundred of the donors. The study listed 150 to 200 TCR beta chains as associated with cytomegalovirus. Compared with the approximately 600-donor mean, donors in an Asian-associated ancestry cluster had fewer N-insertions in productive TCRs, according to a later genetic analysis. In a later analysis, HLA-associated TCR beta chains were found to be more clonally expanded and to have lower generation probabilities than equally common non-associated chains.

From the cysteine up to the phenylalanine, the CDR3 has a length of 13 residues. The CDR3 DNA has 39 bases and is translated from base 1. Germline trimming amounts to 0 bases on V and 9 bases on J, with 2 as the count of junction bases outside the gene matches. CDR1 and CDR2 are read off the germline V gene as MGHRA and YSYEKL. The chain was built from TRBV4-1 and TRBJ2-1, with 7 bases aligning to TRBD2. Sequenced sample: PBMCs. The receptor was isolated from a girl between 2 and 10 years old in good health and CMV-seronegative. The CDR3 region has the sequence CASSQDTGGEQFF. DNA sequence: TGCGCCAGCAGCCAAGATACGGGGGGTGAGCAGTTCTTC.